A selection of T cell receptor beta chains follows, all from one sample in a study of blood T cell repertoires in COVID-19. The repertoire was sequenced with immunoSEQ multiplex PCR; TCRdb's copy has only in-frame clones and lacks some. This sample has about 23,000 clones, with 80% to 95% found just once. Material for sequencing was peripheral blood. The source is a human donor in a cohort sampled during active COVID-19. The CDR3 runs from the conserved cysteine through the conserved F or W. A D gene is named only where the DNA matches it firmly. The listing skips clone size in some rows; elsewhere it reads once, few, many or a size class.

size	V	D	J	DNA	CDR3
NA	TRBV5-6	NA	TRBJ1-1	TGTGCCAGCAGCTTCGGGGTATTGAACACTGAAGCTTTCTTT	CASSFGVLNTEAFF
once	TRBV30	TRBD1	TRBJ1-5	TGTGCCTGGAGTCCGGGACAGCCCAATCAGCCCCAGCATTTT	CAWSPGQPNQPQHF
once	TRBV2	TRBD1	TRBJ1-2	TGTGCCAGTCGAGCAGGGGGCAATGGCTACACCTTC	CASRAGGNGYTF
NA	TRBV5-4	NA	TRBJ2-5	TGTGCCAGCAGCTTCCAGGTTGAGACCCAGTACTTC	CASSFQVETQYF
NA	TRBV6-5	TRBD1	TRBJ1-2	TGTGCCAGCAGACGACAGGGGGGGGTCGATGGCTACACCTTC	CASRRQGGVDGYTF
NA	TRBV30	NA	TRBJ2-7	TGTGCCTGGGGGGGGAGCGTCTACGAGCAGTACTTC	CAWGGSVYEQYF
NA	TRBV7-2	NA	TRBJ2-1	TGTGCCAGCAGCTCACGGCCCCCAGGAGAGCAGTTCTTC	CASSSRPPGEQFF
NA	TRBV28	NA	TRBJ1-2	TGTGCCAGCAGTTTAGGCGGGAGCGGGAGTGGGTATGGCTACACCTTC	CASSLGGSGSGYGYTF
NA	TRBV5-1	TRBD1	TRBJ1-4	TGCGCCAGCAGCTCGACAGGGGGGCCCCTTGAAAAACTGTTTTTT	CASSSTGGPLEKLFF
NA	TRBV9	TRBD1	TRBJ1-1	TGTGCCAGCACCCAGCTGACAGGGCCCGACACTGAAGCTTTCTTT	CASTQLTGPDTEAFF
once	TRBV30	NA	TRBJ1-4	TGTGCCTGGAGTGTACTCCGCTTTGAAAAACTGTTTTTT	CAWSVLRFEKLFF
NA	TRBV6-4	NA	TRBJ2-3	TGTGCCAGCAGTGACTCGGGCCTAATTATCGGCACAGATACGCAGTATTTT	CASSDSGLIIGTDTQYF
NA	TRBV6-1	NA	TRBJ1-3	TGTGCCAGCAACTCAGGGGTTTCTGGAAACACCATATATTTT	CASNSGVSGNTIYF
NA	TRBV5-1	TRBD2	TRBJ2-7	TGCGCCAGCAGCCGGGGCGGGCGGGGGAACTCCTACGAGCAGTACTTC	CASSRGGRGNSYEQYF
NA	TRBV19	NA	TRBJ1-1	TGTGCCAGTAGTATATACTTGGACACTGAAGCTTTCTTT	CASSIYLDTEAFF
NA	TRBV29-1	NA	TRBJ1-2	TGCAGCGTTGAAGGCAGGGGCTATGGCTACACCTTC	CSVEGRGYGYTF
NA	TRBV7-3	TRBD2	TRBJ2-3	TGTGCCAGCAGCCGGATAGCGGGGGAGAGCACAGATACGCAGTATTTT	CASSRIAGESTDTQYF
once	TRBV7-2	NA	TRBJ2-5	TGTGCCAGCAGCTTAGCGCTGGGCCAAATTAGGACCCAGTACTTC	CASSLALGQIRTQYF
once	TRBV14	NA	TRBJ2-7	TGTGCCAGCAGCCGAACATTAACGACAGACTTCTACGAGCAGTACTTC	CASSRTLTTDFYEQYF
NA	TRBV6-2/TRBV6-3	NA	TRBJ2-7	TGTGCCAGCAGTTACTTTGTGCCTTGGGGCCCTTACGAGCAGTACTTC	CASSYFVPWGPYEQYF
NA	TRBV18	NA	TRBJ2-3	TGTGCCAGCTCACCACTTACCAAACATAGCACAGATACGCAGTATTTT	CASSPLTKHSTDTQYF
NA	TRBV12-3/TRBV12-4	NA	TRBJ1-1	TGTGCCAGCAGGGACTTCGTGAACACTGAAGCTTTCTTT	CASRDFVNTEAFF
once	TRBV2	TRBD2	TRBJ2-1	TGTGCCAGCAGTGAGCGCGGCGGGGGGGCCAGGAATGAGCAGTTCTTC	CASSERGGGARNEQFF
NA	TRBV27	NA	TRBJ2-2	TGTGCCAGTACCACAGGGACCACCGGGGAGCTGTTTTTT	CASTTGTTGELFF
NA	TRBV18	TRBD2	TRBJ2-1	TGTGCCAGCTCACCTGGGACTATAGGTGAGCAGTTCTTC	CASSPGTIGEQFF
NA	TRBV3-1/TRBV3-2	NA	TRBJ1-2	TGTGCCAGCAGCCAAGTAACTAACTATGGCTACACCTTC	CASSQVTNYGYTF
NA	TRBV6-5	NA	TRBJ1-1	TGTGCCAGCAGTTACTCGAATCCGGGTAGTCATACTGAAGCTTTCTTT	CASSYSNPGSHTEAFF
NA	TRBV6-4	NA	TRBJ2-1	TGTGCCAGCAGTGACTCGAGGCGGGACGCTCTTAATGAGCAGTTCTTC	CASSDSRRDALNEQFF
NA	TRBV9	NA	TRBJ1-5	TGTGCCAGCAGCGTAGGGGCCGGCAATCAGCCCCAGCATTTT	CASSVGAGNQPQHF